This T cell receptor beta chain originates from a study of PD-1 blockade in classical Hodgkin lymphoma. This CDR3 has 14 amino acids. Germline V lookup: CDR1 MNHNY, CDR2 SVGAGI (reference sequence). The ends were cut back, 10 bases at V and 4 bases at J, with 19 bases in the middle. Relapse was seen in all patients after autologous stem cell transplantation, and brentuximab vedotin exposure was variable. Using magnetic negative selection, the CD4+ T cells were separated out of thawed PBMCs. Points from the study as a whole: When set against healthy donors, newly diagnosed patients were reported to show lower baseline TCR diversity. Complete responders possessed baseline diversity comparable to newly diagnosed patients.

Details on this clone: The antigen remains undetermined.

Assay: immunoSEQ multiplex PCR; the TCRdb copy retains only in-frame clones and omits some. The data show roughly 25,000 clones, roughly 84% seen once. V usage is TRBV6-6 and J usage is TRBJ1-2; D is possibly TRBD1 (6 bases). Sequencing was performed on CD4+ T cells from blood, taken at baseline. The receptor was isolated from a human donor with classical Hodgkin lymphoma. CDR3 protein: CATARQRDTYGYTF. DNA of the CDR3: TGTGCCACAGCAAGGCAACGGGACACCTATGGCTACACCTTC.